The subject of this entry is one T cell receptor beta chain. This entry is derived from a study of blood T cell repertoires in COVID-19. As for the study in general: Donors in the United States, Italy and Spain gave samples during acute or convalescent COVID-19. Sample material is recorded as cDNA or gDNA derived from T cells, B-cell-depleted T cells, or PBMCs.

Trimming shortened V by 4 bases and J by 2 bases, and 11 bases separated the two germline ends. CDR3 size: 14 residues. Germline lookup yields CDR1 SGHTS and CDR2 YDEGEE. Per the authors' pipeline: Scientists estimated how many nucleated cells there were by amplifying reference gene primers. The repertoire was sequenced with immunoSEQ multiplex PCR; TCRdb's copy has only in-frame clones and lacks some. V, J and clone size reflect that table, while D and trimming were determined from the DNA. Of 270,000 or so clones detected, under 90% appear once; the ten largest clones hold roughly 2.9%. The chain combines TRBV5-8 with TRBJ2-3, with a tentative D call TRBD2 (5 bases). Sequencing was performed on peripheral blood. The TCR was taken from a woman aged 55-69 years with active or convalescent COVID-19. CDR3 bases: TGTGCCAGCAGCCGCGGACTCATCACAGATACGCAGTATTTT. It specifies CASSRGLITDTQYF. Based on the CDR3 plus reference TRBV5-8 and TRBJ2-3, the full variable domain is EAGVTQSPTHLIKTRGQQATLRCSPISGHTSVYWYQQALGLGLQFLLWYDEGEERNRGNFPPRFSGRQFPNYSSELNVNALELEDSALYLCASSRGLITDTQYFGPGTRLTVL.